Here is one TCR beta chain with its context. No antigen is known for it. The sample is drawn from a study of cytomegalovirus exposure and HLA in healthy donors. Donors had nominal health at sampling but likely had unrecorded immune exposures. Notes on the study in general: Researchers catalogued 160 or so TCR beta chains as cytomegalovirus-associated.

The study ran its PCR with 60 Vbeta and 13 Jbeta primers. In the authors' methods: Later reanalysis found 70 million to 95 million unique TCR beta chains, some 10 million of them shared. Clones were sequenced by immunoSEQ multiplex PCR, and TCRdb holds only the in-frame ones, with some missing. The D gene and trimming were derived from the DNA, and the V and J assignments and clone size from that table. Altogether roughly 150,000 clones are present, around 75% being singletons, with the ten largest covering roughly 4.5%. The sequence derives from a man younger than 30 in good health and CMV-seropositive. Source material: PBMCs.

CDR3 in amino acids: CASSLDISGRYNEQFF. The CDR3 nucleotides read TGCGCCAGCAGCTTGGACATTAGCGGGAGATACAATGAGCAGTTCTTC. The chain carries TRBV5-1 and TRBJ2-1; 9 nucleotides align to TRBD2. CDR3 size: 16 residues. Trimming at V came to 0 bases and at J to 4 bases, leaving 5 bases not matched to a gene. In germline, CDR1 is SGHRS, CDR2 YFSETQ.